This T cell receptor (beta chain) was sequenced in a study of cytomegalovirus exposure and HLA in healthy donors. The study's findings and limits: In a later analysis, parvovirus B19, influenza, CMV and Epstein-Barr virus appeared linked to several top co-occurrence clusters.

As concerns this clone: The antigen remains unidentified.

The PCR contained 60 Vbeta and 13 Jbeta primers. TCRdb keeps only in-frame clones here, not all; method: immunoSEQ multiplex PCR. This table holds about 150,000 clones, roughly 80% found once. CDR1 is SNHLY and CDR2 is FYNNEI in the germline V gene. The junction had 7 bases not matched to a gene; V was cut back by 5 bases and J by 5 bases. The CDR3 sequence is 14 residues long. The source is a man aged 50 or older in good health and CMV-seropositive. This chain joins TRBV2 and TRBJ2-7; TRBD1 matches at 9 bases. Source material: PBMCs. The CDR3 DNA follows: TGTGCCAGCAGTCTACAGGGGGCAGTGGACGAGCAGTACTTC. This sequence encodes CASSLQGAVDEQYF. The full variable domain, its missing parts supplied by reference TRBV2 and TRBJ2-7, is EPEVTQTPSHQVTQMGQEVILRCVPISNHLYFYWYRQILGQKVEFLVSFYNNEISEKSEIFDDQFSVERPDGSNFTLKIRSTKLEDSAMYFCASSLQGAVDEQYFGPGTRLTVT.